This T cell receptor (beta chain) comes out of a study of blood T cell repertoires in COVID-19. As handled by the study authors: Amplified reference gene primers provided the basis for estimating nucleated cell counts. Assay used: immunoSEQ multiplex PCR; TCRdb lists only in-frame clones, some missing. That table supplies the V and J calls and clone size; D and trimming were determined from the DNA. Among some 250,000 clones listed, about 80% were seen once. The CDR3 has 14 residues. The specimen sequenced was PBMCs or T cells enriched from blood (not recorded which). This chain connects TRBV21-1 to TRBJ2-2; the table's D call, TRBD1, has no DNA check behind it. TRBV21-1 is noted as a pseudogene. This TCR came from a man between 40 and 49 years old who had recovered from COVID-19. This CDR3 reads CASSKLQDTGELFF. The CDR3 nucleotides are TGTGCCAGCAGCAAATTGCAGGACACCGGGGAGCTGTTTTTT.